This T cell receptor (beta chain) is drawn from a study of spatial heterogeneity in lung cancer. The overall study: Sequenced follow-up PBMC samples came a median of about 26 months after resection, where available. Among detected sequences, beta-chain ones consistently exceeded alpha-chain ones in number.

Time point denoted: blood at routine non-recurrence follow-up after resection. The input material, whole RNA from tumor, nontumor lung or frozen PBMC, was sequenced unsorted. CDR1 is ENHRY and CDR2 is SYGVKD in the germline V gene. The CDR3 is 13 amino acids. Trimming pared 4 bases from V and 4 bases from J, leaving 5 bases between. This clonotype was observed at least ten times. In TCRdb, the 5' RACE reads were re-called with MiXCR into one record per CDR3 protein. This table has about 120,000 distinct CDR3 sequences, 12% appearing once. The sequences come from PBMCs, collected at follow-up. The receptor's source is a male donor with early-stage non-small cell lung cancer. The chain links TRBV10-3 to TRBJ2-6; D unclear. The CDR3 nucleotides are TGTGCCATCAGTGTAGGAGGGGCCAACGTCCTGACTTTC. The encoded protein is CAISVGGANVLTF.